Below are 14 T cell receptor beta chains sequenced from a single sample in a study of T cell clonotyping in hematopoietic cell transplantation. Sequencing was performed with immunoSEQ multiplex PCR; in TCRdb, only in-frame clones are kept and a portion is missing. The sample lists approximately 42,000 clones, about 96% occurring once. Material: peripheral blood mononuclear cells. The source is a young man in good health. Some clones in this sample may be carry-over from other donors' samples.

The chain uses TRBV30 and TRBJ2-7, with a possible D match to TRBD2 (5 bases). The V gene lost 5 bases and the J gene lost 2 bases, with 10 bases spanning the gap. The CDR3 runs to 12 residues. Germline V gene lookup returns CDR1 GTSNPN and CDR2 SVGIG (reference sequence). The CDR3 loop is CAWGGETYEQYF. CDR3 bases: TGTGCCTGGGGTGGGGAGACCTACGAGCAGTACTTC.

V usage is TRBV28 and J usage is TRBJ2-7, with a weak D call TRBD1 (6 bases). Germline V gene sequence: CDR1 MDHEN, CDR2 SYDVKM. The CDR3 has 13 amino acids. V was pared by 8 bases and J by 3 bases, with 14 bases between. CDR3 nucleotide sequence: TGTGCCAGCCAATTACAGGGAAGCTACGAGCAGTACTTC. It encodes CASQLQGSYEQYF.

CDR3 DNA: TGTGCCAGCAGCCTGATGAAGCGGGAGGGGGTTAAATACTTC. Translated, it gives CASSLMKREGVKYF. This sequence joins TRBV14 and TRBJ2-7; 10 bases agree with TRBD2. Losses at the gene ends were 4 bases for V and 13 bases for J; bases not matched to a gene: 13. This CDR3 has 14 amino acids. Germline V gives CDR1 SGHDN, CDR2 FVKESK. The full variable domain, its missing parts supplied by reference TRBV14 and TRBJ2-7, is EAGVTQFPSHSVIEKGQTVTLRCDPISGHDNLYWYRRVMGKEIKFLLHFVKESKQDESGMPNNRFLAERTGGTYSTLKVQPAELEDSGVYFCASSLMKREGVKYFGPGTRLTVT.

This chain joins TRBV9 and TRBJ2-7, with 8 bases fitting TRBD1. The CDR3 loop spans 16 amino acids. After removal of 2 bases from V and 5 bases from J, the junction contained 12 bases not matched to a gene. Germline V gene data show CDR1 as SGDLS and CDR2 as YYNGEE. CDR3 bases: TGTGCCAGCAGCGTTCTCGGACAGGGTGGTAGCCACGAGCAGTACTTC. Its protein product is CASSVLGQGGSHEQYF.

The chain combines TRBV7-2 with TRBJ2-7; no clear D. The CDR3 has 11 amino acids. Trimming stripped 5 bases from V and 2 bases from J, with 4 bases between. In germline, CDR1 is SGHTA, CDR2 FQGNSA. In DNA form, the CDR3 reads TGTGCCAGCAGCATCACCTACGAGCAGTACTTC. It encodes CASSITYEQYF.

The rearrangement uses TRBV11-3 and TRBJ2-7, with a tentative D call TRBD2 (6 bases). In germline, CDR1 is SGHNT, CDR2 YENEEA. The length of the CDR3 is 14 residues. V gave up 1 base and J gave up 6 bases, with 13 bases separating them. CDR3 amino acids: CASSLAAGWREQYF. CDR3 nucleotide sequence: TGTGCCAGCAGCTTAGCGGCGGGGTGGCGCGAGCAGTACTTC.

The rearrangement links TRBV30 to TRBJ1-2; TRBD1 aligns across 9 bases. The CDR3 runs 12 residues. Germline CDR1 GTSNPN, CDR2 SVGIG (reference sequence). V was pared by 3 bases and J by 4 bases, with 0 bases of the junction left unmatched. The CDR3: CAWRGQGYGYTF. As DNA, the CDR3 is TGTGCCTGGAGGGGACAGGGCTATGGCTACACCTTC.

The V and J genes are TRBV4-1 and TRBJ2-5, with TRBD2 matching 8 bases. The CDR3 covers 16 residues. V lost 4 bases to trimming and J lost 4 bases; unmatched junction nucleotides: 11. CDR1 and CDR2 from the germline V gene are MGHRA and YSYEKL. CDR3 bases: TGCGCCAGCAGCCTAAGGGGGACTAGTACGTTAGAGACCCAGTACTTC. Translating gives CASSLRGTSTLETQYF.

In this sample, this clone turned up once. The chain employs TRBV28 and TRBJ2-7; a weak D match, TRBD1 (6 bases). Per the germline V gene, CDR1 is MDHEN and CDR2 is SYDVKM. This CDR3 is built from 15 residues. V lost 1 base, J lost 4 bases, and 14 bases lay in between. The CDR3 here is CASSLSQGRGYEQYF. CDR3 in DNA: TGTGCCAGCAGTTTATCGCAGGGGAGAGGGTACGAGCAGTACTTC.

The chain is built from TRBV9 and TRBJ2-3, with D perhaps matching TRBD2 (6 bases). The CDR3 is 16 residues long. V lost 0 bases and J lost 2, with 13 bases in between. CDR1 SGDLS and CDR2 YYNGEE come from the germline V gene. Written as DNA, the CDR3 is TGTGCCAGCAGCGTAGACGAGCGGGCCATCACAGATACGCAGTATTTT. This gives the protein CASSVDERAITDTQYF.

The chain recombines TRBV6-5 with TRBJ1-5; D is perhaps TRBD1 (5 bases). The CDR3 consists of 14 residues. Germline assignment: CDR1 MNHEY and CDR2 SVGAGI. Trimming stripped 0 bases from V and 3 bases from J, with 6 bases between. The CDR3 region is CASSYSGANQPQHF. CDR3 nucleotide sequence: TGTGCCAGCAGTTACTCAGGGGCCAATCAGCCCCAGCATTTT.

The chain couples TRBV19 to TRBJ2-2, with 8 bases lining up with TRBD2. This CDR3 has 14 amino acids. The V segment lost 5 bases and the J segment 4 bases; nucleotides outside the gene matches: 3. Looked up from germline, CDR1 is LNHDA and CDR2 is SQIVND (reference sequence). CDR3 DNA: TGTGCCAGTAGTCCGGGGGGGCGCACCGGGGAGCTGTTTTTT. Its protein is CASSPGGRTGELFF.

The chain has TRBV18 and TRBJ1-1; D possibly corresponds to TRBD1 (5 bases). V was pared by 3 bases and J by 2 bases, with 7 bases between. CDR3 length: 13 residues. Germline CDR1 reads KGHSH; CDR2 reads LQKENI. The CDR3 nucleotides are TGTGCCAGCTCACCGCAGGGTAACACTGAAGCTTTCTTT. This gives the protein CASSPQGNTEAFF.

Here the CDR3 DNA reads TGTGCCAGCAGCCAGGGACGGATGAACACTGAAGCTTTCTTT. Its protein product is CASSQGRMNTEAFF. V is TRBV6-6 and J is TRBJ1-1, with TRBD1 as a possible D gene (5 bases). This CDR3 contains 14 residues. Germline CDR1 reads MNHNY; CDR2 reads SVGAGI (reference sequence). Deletions cut 6 bases from V and 0 bases from J, with 11 bases between.